This T cell receptor (beta chain) was profiled in a study of beta chain features in type 1 diabetes (dated by TCRdb to between 2018 and 2020). In the study overall: No differences in mean age, gender distribution, total cell number or subset yield were found between patients and healthy donors. A total of roughly 110 million sorted cells were examined across all samples, and the number of cells per subset was strongly correlated with RNA yield. The study compared the TCRB repertoires of sorted circulating CD4+ T cell subsets in recently diagnosed type 1 diabetes patients with those in matched healthy donors. Naive and central memory subsets were obtained from all 30 or so donors, but regulatory and stem cell-like memory subsets were isolated from only 8 patients and roughly 8 healthy donors. Results and caveats for the whole study, not just this receptor: The naive, central memory and regulatory TCRB repertoires appeared to resemble one another more closely among patients than among healthy donors. At VDJ recombination sites, type 1 diabetes patients had fewer insertions and more deleted nucleotides, which implies abnormalities in thymic rearrangement. Shorter templates might have been favored by PCR, but patient and control samples were amplified and corrected together, so both groups would have been affected equally by any skew. Type 1 diabetes patients showed a moderate but significant shortening of TCRB CDR3 length in all four CD4+ subsets. Because cDNA was sequenced instead of genomic DNA, activated cells with high expression could be over-represented, although the groups did not differ in activation or CD3 levels. HLA sub-analyses involved small numbers of individuals, so any influence of HLA type on TCRB rearrangement remained unresolved.

The CDR1 and CDR2 encoded by the germline V gene are KGHSH and LQKENI. V is shortened by 2 bases, J by 6 bases, and the region joining them spans 13 bases. The CDR3 has 14 amino acids, counting the end cysteine and phenylalanine. Here the CDR3 DNA is all that survives: 42 bases in frame from base 1. Only a few counts were recorded for this clone. Its antigen specificity is not known. Base qualities are missing; no much larger clone stands one base away. All of the isolated RNA was reverse transcribed with the High Capacity cDNA Reverse Transcription Kit, so expressed TCRB transcripts were sequenced. Deep immunoSEQ sequencing was applied to naive, central memory and regulatory T cell samples, giving an average of roughly 3.5 million total reads per sample. Sorted cells were lysed in RLT buffer and RNA was extracted with DNase-treated RNeasy Micro or Mini kits, depending on cell number. Each cell subset was processed on its own to prevent cross-contamination, while patient and healthy donor samples were processed together. TCRB sequences were amplified from cDNA with the immunoSEQ multiplex PCR, producing 87-bp fragments spanning the CDR3 region. Sequencing of the amplicons was performed on the Illumina HiSeq platform. As for the authors' bioinformatics: Synthetic template baselines were used to correct PCR bias computationally, reads within Hamming distance 2 were collapsed, and singletons that could not be merged were discarded. Reads were aligned against IMGT to assign V, D and J genes, CDR3 length and insertions or deletions at six rearrangement sites. Within each subset, clonotype counts were normalized to sorted cell number, after which true diversity and Gini coefficients were computed with the tcR R package. Repertoire sharing was quantified using the overlap coefficient calculated on TCRB nucleotide sequences. As a proxy for the pre-selection repertoire, out-of-frame TCRB sequences from naive cells were analyzed. In its TCRdb copy, this immuneACCESS table keeps in-frame sequences only and misses some clones. Where compared with another copy, unresolved V genes explain less than half of these, and the others have no known cause. The DNA was the basis for D and trimming; V, J and clone size are from that table. The sample yields hundreds of thousands of clones; under 15% were counted once. Of the sample, approximately 0.022% is held by the ten largest clones.

Each donor gave one peripheral blood draw, about 100 mL on average, collected into heparinised tubes. Naive, central memory, regulatory and stem cell-like memory CD4+ T cells were sorted on a BD FACSAria II using a panel including CD45RO, CCR7, CD25, CD127, CD95 and CD27. Every sorted population had a purity above 98%. PBMCs were separated immediately by Lymphoprep density gradient centrifugation and were stained directly, without being cultured. So that batch effects would be minimized, each experiment stained and sorted samples in pairs, pairing one healthy donor with one patient. The V gene is TRBV18 and the J gene is TRBJ1-1; the D gene cannot be resolved reliably. The TCR comes from a man younger than 30 with type 1 diabetes. The sequencing sample was made of naive CD4+ T cells from blood. The sample's cell subset or site label, decoded: true naive CD4+ T cells. The CDR3 sequence is CASSPSGAFPEAFF. The nucleotide sequence reads as follows: TGTGCCAGCTCACCATCGGGTGCCTTCCCTGAAGCTTTCTTT.